A single sample is the source of the 26 T cell receptor beta chains below, sequenced in a study of T cell responses to AZD1222 COVID-19 vaccine. The assay was immunoSEQ multiplex PCR, and TCRdb's table has in-frame clones only and misses some. The table records about 140,000 clones, around 93% of them present only once. This sample comprised peripheral blood, obtained 28 days after the second AZD1222 dose. Every receptor here comes from an adult who received the AZD1222 COVID-19 vaccine.

This rearrangement joins TRBV7-3 to TRBJ1-2; maybe TRBD1 (5 bases). Germline lookup yields CDR1 SGHTA and CDR2 FQGTGA. The CDR3 totals 18 residues. Trimming pared 4 bases from V and 3 bases from J, leaving 24 bases between. Here the CDR3 reads CASSSRPRGREKDYGYTF. The DNA for the CDR3 is TGTGCCAGCAGCTCCAGACCACGGGGCAGGGAAAAAGACTATGGCTACACCTTC.

The chain links TRBV7-9 to TRBJ2-5; the D gene is possibly TRBD2 (5 bases). Trimming shortened V by 0 bases and J by 0 bases, and 11 bases separated the two germline ends. Germline V gene lookup returns CDR1 SEHNR and CDR2 FQNEAQ (reference sequence). The CDR3 contains 16 residues. The CDR3 region has the DNA TGTGCCAGCAGCTTAGCTGCGGGCAGAGACCAAGAGACCCAGTACTTC. It is translated as CASSLAAGRDQETQYF.

The rearrangement uses TRBV6-4 and TRBJ2-2, with D perhaps TRBD1 (5 bases). Germline CDR1 reads MRHNA; CDR2 reads SNTAGT. V lost 2 bases to trimming and J lost 1 base, with 5 bases between them. This CDR3 region has 14 residues. The CDR3 here is CASSDGQNTGELFF. CDR3 nucleotides: TGTGCCAGCAGTGACGGACAGAACACCGGGGAGCTGTTTTTT.

The chain couples TRBV27 to TRBJ1-2; weak D call: TRBD1 (6 bases). The CDR3 runs 14 residues. V shed 5 bases and J shed 8 bases, with 18 bases lying between them. CDR1 and CDR2 from the germline V gene are MNHEY and SMNVEV (reference sequence). CDR3 in amino acids: CASSPISDSWGYTF. For the CDR3, the DNA is TGTGCCAGCAGTCCCATCTCGGACAGCTGGGGCTACACCTTC.

The chain has TRBV5-5 and TRBJ2-2; 7 positions agree with TRBD1. Germline V gene sequence: CDR1 SGHKS, CDR2 YYEKEE (reference sequence). This CDR3 spans 15 amino acids. The junction had 4 bases not matched to a gene; V was cut back by 5 bases and J by 0 bases. Here the CDR3 DNA reads TGTGCCAGCAGACGAGACAGGGCGAACACCGGGGAGCTGTTTTTT. It encodes CASRRDRANTGELFF.

This clone was counted once. V is TRBV11-2 and J is TRBJ2-3; D might be TRBD1 or TRBD2, each matching 5 bases. Germline V gene lookup returns CDR1 SGHAT and CDR2 FQNNGV. The CDR3 extends over 17 amino acids. The ends were cut back, 5 bases at V and 2 bases at J, with 20 bases in the middle. CDR3 sequence reads: CASSTHRDPGPTDTQYF. CDR3 DNA: TGTGCCAGCAGCACACACCGGGACCCGGGCCCCACAGATACGCAGTATTTT.

J is TRBJ1-2 and V is TRBV19, with 9 bases lining up with TRBD1. Germline V gene lookup returns CDR1 LNHDA and CDR2 SQIVND (reference sequence). The junction had 7 bases not matched to a gene; V was cut back by 4 bases and J by 7 bases. CDR3 size: 14 residues. The CDR3, as DNA: TGTGCCAGTAGTACGATCACAGGGGGCCTTGGCTACACCTTC. Protein: CASSTITGGLGYTF.

In its sample, this clone was seen once. This rearrangement joins TRBV5-1 to TRBJ2-5, with 10 bases matching TRBD1. V shed 4 bases and J 5 bases; nucleotides not matched to a gene: 11. The CDR3 sequence is 16 residues long. Germline CDR1 is SGHRS and CDR2 is YFSETQ. DNA of the CDR3: TGCGCCAGCAGCCAGAAAATGCCGGGACAGGGGGAGACCCAGTACTTC. This sequence encodes CASSQKMPGQGETQYF.

J is TRBJ2-3 and V is TRBV5-1, with 8 positions matching TRBD2. Looked up from germline, CDR1 is SGHRS and CDR2 is YFSETQ. The CDR3 has 17 amino acids. The junction had 16 bases not matched to a gene; V was cut back by 4 bases and J by 6 bases. This CDR3 is CASSHAPLSGSQDTQYF. In DNA form, the CDR3 reads TGCGCCAGCAGCCACGCCCCTCTCAGCGGGAGCCAGGATACGCAGTATTTT.

The V and J genes are TRBV2 and TRBJ1-2; D is unclear. V shed 5 bases and J shed 3 bases, with 13 bases lying between them. In germline, CDR1 is SNHLY, CDR2 FYNNEI. The length of the CDR3 is 14 residues. The CDR3 spells CASSYTQEYYGYTF. The CDR3 DNA sequence: TGTGCCAGCAGTTACACTCAGGAATACTATGGCTACACCTTC.

This chain connects TRBV3-1 (or the pseudogene TRBV3-2) to TRBJ2-5; 7 bases are shared with TRBD1. The length of the CDR3 is 16 residues. Trimming at V came to 0 bases and at J to 5 bases, leaving 9 bases not matched to a gene. From germline, CDR1 is LGHDT and CDR2 YNNKEL (reference sequence). CDR3 amino acids: CASSQDTWTGGETQYF. In nucleotides, the CDR3 is TGTGCCAGCAGCCAAGATACTTGGACAGGCGGGGAGACCCAGTACTTC.

This chain joins TRBV25-1 and TRBJ2-7; D may be TRBD2 (5 bases). The ends were cut back, 2 bases at V and 7 bases at J, with 12 bases in the middle. Germline V gene sequence: CDR1 MGHDK, CDR2 SYGVNS. The CDR3 is 13 amino acids. This CDR3 is CASSEQASGEQYF. The DNA of the CDR3 is TGTGCCAGCAGTGAACAGGCCTCGGGGGAGCAGTACTTC.

This chain connects TRBV18 to TRBJ2-5; tentative D call: TRBD2 (5 bases). The germline V and J ends were trimmed by 4 bases and 5 bases, with 20 bases remaining between them. Germline CDR1 and CDR2: KGHSH and LQKENI. This CDR3 is 16 amino acids long. This chain's CDR3 is CASSHRRVVGGETQYF. DNA of the CDR3: TGTGCCAGCTCACACCGGCGTGTAGTGGGCGGGGAGACCCAGTACTTC.

This chain joins TRBV14 and TRBJ1-1; D unresolved. The V end was cut by 6 bases, the J end by 7 bases, with 9 bases between. The V gene's germline CDR1 is SGHDN and CDR2 FVKESK. This CDR3 spans 11 amino acids. The CDR3 loop is CASRGPGEAFF. The CDR3 nucleotides are TGTGCCAGCAGGGGTCCGGGTGAAGCTTTCTTT.

The chain couples TRBV15 to TRBJ1-4; 8 nucleotides align to TRBD1. CDR1 is LNHNV and CDR2 is YYDKDF in the germline V gene (reference sequence). The V segment lost 6 bases and the J segment 14 bases; nucleotides outside the gene matches: 11. This CDR3 spans 13 amino acids. DNA for the CDR3: TGTGCCACCAGAGAAGGGGACAGGTTTAAGCTGTTTTTT. As protein: CATREGDRFKLFF.

The chain combines TRBV6-5 with TRBJ1-6, with unresolved D. The CDR3 spans 14 residues. CDR1 MNHEY and CDR2 SVGAGI come from the germline V gene. V was shortened by 5 bases and J by 8 bases, with 13 bases between the two germline ends. The CDR3 DNA is TGTGCCAGCAGTCGGGCCCACTGGGATTCACCCCTCCACTTT. This gives the protein CASSRAHWDSPLHF.

This chain connects TRBV6-5 to TRBJ1-6, with D possibly being TRBD1 (5 bases). The CDR3 is 16 residues long. V gave up 0 bases and J gave up 4 bases, with 10 bases separating them. Per the germline V gene, CDR1 is MNHEY and CDR2 is SVGAGI. The CDR3 region is CASSYSQEPYNSPLHF. CDR3 nucleotides: TGTGCCAGCAGTTACTCACAGGAACCTTATAATTCACCCCTCCACTTT.

This clone was seen a handful of times. The chain is built from TRBV5-6 and TRBJ2-7, with D maybe TRBD1 (6 bases). CDR3 length: 13 amino acids. Trimming took off 3 bases at V and 7 bases at J, with 14 bases between the two ends. Germline V gives CDR1 SGHDT, CDR2 YYEEEE. CDR3: CASSWQGLGEQYF. In DNA form, the CDR3 reads TGTGCCAGCAGCTGGCAGGGGCTGGGGGAGCAGTACTTC.

The gene calls are TRBV6-5 and TRBJ2-5, with unresolved D. The CDR3 length is 14 residues. Germline lookup yields CDR1 MNHEY and CDR2 SVGAGI. Trimming left V 4 bases short and J 2 bases short, with 11 bases between. CDR3 in amino acids: CASSLLDQQETQYF. CDR3 nucleotides: TGTGCCAGCAGTTTGTTAGATCAGCAAGAGACCCAGTACTTC.

In DNA, the CDR3 is TGTGCCAGCAGCCAAGAGACCGGGCCAAATGGCTACACCTTC. Translating gives CASSQETGPNGYTF. The chain has TRBV3-1 (or the pseudogene TRBV3-2) and TRBJ1-2; D remains ambiguous. V lost 0 bases, J lost 6 bases, and 11 bases lay in between. The CDR3 contains 14 residues. Germline-derived CDR1 and CDR2 are LGHDT and YNNKEL (reference sequence).

The chain is built from TRBV4-1 and TRBJ1-5; TRBD1 matches 8 bases. The CDR3 extends over 15 amino acids. V lost 1 base, J lost 4 bases, and 3 bases stayed unmatched. Germline V gives CDR1 MGHRA, CDR2 YSYEKL. The CDR3 DNA sequence: TGCGCCAGCAGCCAAGTTCAGGGGGCTAATCAGCCCCAGCATTTT. It is translated as CASSQVQGANQPQHF.

The gene calls are TRBV3-1 (or the pseudogene TRBV3-2) and TRBJ1-5, with no clear D. The germline gives CDR1 LGHDT, CDR2 YNNKEL (reference sequence). There are 13 residues in the CDR3. The V end was cut by 1 base, the J end by 6 bases, with 7 bases between. CDR3: CASSQGEFQPQHF. The CDR3 region has the DNA TGTGCCAGCAGCCAAGGGGAATTTCAGCCCCAGCATTTT.

The V gene is TRBV4-3, the J gene TRBJ1-4; D call uncertain. CDR3 size: 13 residues. The germline V gene has CDR1 LGHNA and CDR2 YSLEER. V lost 2 bases to trimming and J lost 8 bases, with 9 bases between them. CDR3: CASSQSAQEKLFF. CDR3 DNA: TGCGCCAGCAGCCAATCCGCCCAAGAAAAACTGTTTTTT.

This rearrangement joins TRBV4-1 to TRBJ1-5; D ambiguous. Germline assignment: CDR1 MGHRA and CDR2 YSYEKL. Trimming took 5 bases from V and 5 from J, leaving 16 bases between them. This CDR3 has 15 residues. In DNA, the CDR3 is TGCGCCAGCAGCTCCGGAAAGGGTTATCATCAGCCCCAGCATTTT. It codes for CASSSGKGYHQPQHF.

The V call is TRBV6-2 or TRBV6-3, the J call TRBJ1-5; D is unresolved. Deletions cut 1 base from V and 6 bases from J, with 4 bases between. This CDR3 region has 12 residues. Looked up from germline, CDR1 is MNHEY and CDR2 is SVGEGT. Here the CDR3 reads CASSYFSQPQHF. In DNA, the CDR3 is TGTGCCAGCAGTTACTTTAGTCAGCCCCAGCATTTT.

The chain has TRBV11-1 and TRBJ2-7, with 7 bases lining up with TRBD1. Per germline, CDR1 SGHAT and CDR2 FQDESV (reference sequence). The CDR3 length is 14 residues. V shed 3 bases, J shed 3 bases, and the junction held 5 bases outside the gene matches. CDR3 DNA: TGTGCCAGCAGCTTTCCGGGACAGAGCTACGAGCAGTACTTC. It is translated as CASSFPGQSYEQYF.